This T cell receptor beta chain was captured in a study of cytomegalovirus exposure and HLA in healthy donors. Amplification used 60 Vbeta primers and 13 Jbeta primers. The method was immunoSEQ multiplex PCR; TCRdb's version includes in-frame clones alone and lacks a portion of them. The record lists 110,000 to 150,000 clones, of which the ten most abundant hold roughly 3%. The clonotype was recovered from a man in his forties in good health and CMV-seronegative. The sample comprised PBMCs.

The CDR3 spells CASSQTGYYGYTF. The CDR3 coding sequence is TGTGCCAGCAGTCAGACAGGGTACTATGGCTACACCTTC. V is TRBV28 and J is TRBJ1-2; 7 positions agree with TRBD1. CDR1 is MDHEN, CDR2 SYDVKM, per germline. The length of the CDR3 is 13 residues. Losses at the gene ends were 5 bases for V and 3 bases for J; bases not matched to a gene: 3.